This TCR beta chain was recorded in a study of control samples from healthy donors and cancer patients. CDR1 is GTSNPN, CDR2 SVGIG, per germline (reference sequence). V dropped 3 bases and J dropped 4 bases, with 12 bases sitting between them. This CDR3 is built from 13 residues. In this sample, this clone turned up once. The method was immunoSEQ multiplex PCR; TCRdb's version includes in-frame clones alone and lacks a portion of them. The sample holds about 18,000 clones, 84% seen once. Input material: PBMCs. The chain has TRBV30 and TRBJ2-5, with D possibly TRBD1 on 5 matching bases. This sequence originates from a woman between 65 and 79 years old with lung cancer. The CDR3 here is CAWRVQGVETQYF. CDR3 nucleotide sequence: TGTGCCTGGAGGGTTCAAGGGGTAGAGACCCAGTACTTC.